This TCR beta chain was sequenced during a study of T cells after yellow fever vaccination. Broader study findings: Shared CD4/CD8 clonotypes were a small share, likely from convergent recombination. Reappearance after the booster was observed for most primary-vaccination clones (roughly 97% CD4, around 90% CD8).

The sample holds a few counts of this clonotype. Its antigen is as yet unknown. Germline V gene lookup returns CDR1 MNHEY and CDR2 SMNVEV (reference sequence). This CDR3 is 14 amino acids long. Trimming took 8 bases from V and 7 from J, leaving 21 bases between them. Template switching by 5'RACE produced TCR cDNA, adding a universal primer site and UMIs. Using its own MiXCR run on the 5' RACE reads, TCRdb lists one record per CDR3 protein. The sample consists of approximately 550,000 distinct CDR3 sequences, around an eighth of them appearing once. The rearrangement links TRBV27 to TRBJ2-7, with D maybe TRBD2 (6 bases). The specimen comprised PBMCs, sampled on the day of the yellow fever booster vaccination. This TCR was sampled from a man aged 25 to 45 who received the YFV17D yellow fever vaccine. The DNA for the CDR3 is TGTGCCAGCGGGGAGACTAGACCTCGTGGGGAGCAGTACTTC. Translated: CASGETRPRGEQYF.